This T cell receptor (beta chain) came from a study of post-analysis software for immune sequencing data. Overall study: There were relapsing-remitting, secondary progressive and progressive-relapsing multiple sclerosis among the disease courses included. Findings of the study overall: For normalized Chao1 diversity, multiple sclerosis patients scored significantly lower than controls did. The F measure placed samples prepared in the same batch into strongly shared clusters. Relative to controls, patients had several TRBV segments at higher frequency, with TRBV5-6, TRBV5-1 and TRBV20-1 among these.

Built from TCR beta cDNA, the libraries had unique molecular identifiers in them. From the PCR reads, TCRdb called clonotypes with MiXCR, one entry per CDR3 protein. The sample contains hundreds of thousands of distinct CDR3 sequences, 44% of which appear only once. The table lists this clonotype with a few counts. Its antigen remains unidentified. The germline V and J ends were trimmed by 3 bases and 0 bases, with 16 bases remaining between them. There are 18 residues in the CDR3. Germline CDR1 reads SGHRS; CDR2 reads YFSETQ. The TCR was taken from a girl aged 10-17 years with multiple sclerosis. Sequenced sample: blood. The chain recombines TRBV5-1 with TRBJ2-6; D possibly uses TRBD1 or TRBD2 (5 bases each). CDR3: CASSYRDGLFSGANVLTF. CDR3 sequence (DNA): TGCGCCAGCAGCTACCGGGACGGATTATTCTCTGGGGCCAACGTCCTGACTTTC.